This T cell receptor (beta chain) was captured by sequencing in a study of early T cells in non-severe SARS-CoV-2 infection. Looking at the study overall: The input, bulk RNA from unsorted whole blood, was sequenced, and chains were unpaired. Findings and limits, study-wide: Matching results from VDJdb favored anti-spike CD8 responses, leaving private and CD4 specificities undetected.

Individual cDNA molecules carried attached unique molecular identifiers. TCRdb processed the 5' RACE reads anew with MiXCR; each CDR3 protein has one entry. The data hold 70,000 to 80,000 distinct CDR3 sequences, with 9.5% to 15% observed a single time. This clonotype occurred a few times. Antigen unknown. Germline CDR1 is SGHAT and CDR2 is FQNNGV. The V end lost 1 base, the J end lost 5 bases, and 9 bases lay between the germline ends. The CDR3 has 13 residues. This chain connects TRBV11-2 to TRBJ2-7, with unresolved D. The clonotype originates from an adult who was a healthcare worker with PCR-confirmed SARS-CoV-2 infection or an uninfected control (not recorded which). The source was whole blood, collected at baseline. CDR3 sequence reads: CASSLGIRHEQYF. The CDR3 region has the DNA TGTGCCAGCAGCTTAGGAATTCGGCACGAGCAGTACTTC.